The sequence of this T cell receptor beta chain was determined in a study of cytomegalovirus exposure and HLA in healthy donors. Study outcomes and limitations: An Asian-associated ancestry cluster reportedly showed fewer N-insertions than the approximately 650-donor mean in a later analysis.

Germline V CDR1 and CDR2: SGHAT, FQNNGV. The CDR3 is made up of 13 amino acids. The V end lost 5 bases, the J end lost 8 bases, and 14 bases lay between the germline ends. With 60 Vbeta and 13 Jbeta primers, the PCR was carried out. The repertoire was sequenced with immunoSEQ multiplex PCR; TCRdb's copy has only in-frame clones and lacks some. The sample records more than 100,000 clones, 50% to 65% being singletons. This clone was counted only a few times. Antigen unknown. Material for sequencing was PBMCs. The sequence derives from a man aged 40-49 years in good health and CMV-seropositive. The chain employs TRBV11-2 and TRBJ2-3, with D uncertain. The CDR3 DNA reads as TGTGCCAGCAGCCCACTATTAGAGGCTACGCAGTATTTT. This gives the protein CASSPLLEATQYF.